What follows are 9 T cell receptor beta chains derived from one specimen sequenced in a study of shared clonotypes between healthy human individuals. Naive CD8 cells lacked CD45RO and underwent positive selection for CCR7, leaving out terminally differentiated effector memory CD45RA+ cells. Only in-frame clones appear in the TCRdb table, and some are missing; sequencing was by immunoSEQ multiplex PCR. The table includes hundreds of thousands of clones, around 95% detected once. Material for sequencing was naive CD8+ T cells sorted from blood. Receptor source: a woman in her 30s in good health.

V gene TRBV15 combines with J gene TRBJ2-7, with D uncertain. Between the trimmed V and J ends, which lost 0 bases and 0 bases, there was a span of 9 bases. The germline gives CDR1 LNHNV, CDR2 YYDKDF (reference sequence). This CDR3 comprises 15 residues. The CDR3, as DNA: TGTGCCACCAGCAGAGAGCTCGGGTTCTCCTACGAGCAGTACTTC. Translating gives CATSRELGFSYEQYF.

This clone was observed once. This chain connects TRBV10-1 to TRBJ2-7; D unclear. V gave up 0 bases and J gave up 2 bases, with 14 bases separating them. In germline, CDR1 is WNHNN, CDR2 SYGVQD (reference sequence). This CDR3 contains 16 residues. The CDR3 is CASSESTVGLAYEQYF. For the CDR3, the DNA is TGCGCCAGCAGTGAGTCTACGGTTGGCTTAGCCTACGAGCAGTACTTC.

This chain uses TRBV13 with TRBJ1-4; 7 nucleotides line up with TRBD1. There are 16 residues in the CDR3. Germline CDR1 PRHDT, CDR2 FYEKMQ (reference sequence). The junction had 4 bases not matched to a gene; V was cut back by 0 bases and J by 3 bases. The CDR3 bases are TGTGCCAGCAGCTTAGGACAGGGGACGGCTAATGAAAAACTGTTTTTT. This translates into CASSLGQGTANEKLFF. The entire variable domain, with the rest obtained from reference TRBV13 and TRBJ1-4, is as follows: AAGVIQSPRHLIKEKRETATLKCYPIPRHDTVYWYQQGPGQDPQFLISFYEKMQSDKGSIPDRFSAQQFSDYHSELNMSSLELGDSALYFCASSLGQGTANEKLFFGSGTQLSVL.

CDR3 loop: CASSDHRDRDLLDTQYF. CDR3 sequence (DNA): TGTGCCAGCAGCGACCACCGGGACAGGGATCTATTAGATACGCAGTATTTT. The gene calls are TRBV11-2 and TRBJ2-3, with 9 bases matching TRBD1. The germline V gene encodes CDR1 SGHAT and CDR2 FQNNGV. The CDR3 spans 17 residues. The ends lost 5 bases at V and 5 bases at J; junction bases unmatched: 14.

This sequence joins TRBV15 and TRBJ1-3, with TRBD1 matching 7 bases. CDR1 and CDR2 (germline): LNHNV, YYDKDF (reference sequence). CDR3 size: 15 residues. Losses at the gene ends were 8 bases for V and 0 bases for J; bases not matched to a gene: 7. The CDR3 coding sequence is TGTGCCACCCGTACAGGGGCTCACTCTGGAAACACCATATATTTT. Translation: CATRTGAHSGNTIYF. Based on the CDR3 plus reference TRBV15 and TRBJ1-3, the full variable domain is DAMVIQNPRYQVTQFGKPVTLSCSQTLNHNVMYWYQQKSSQAPKLLFHYYDKDFNNEADTPDNFQSRRPNTSFCFLDIRSPGLGDTAMYLCATRTGAHSGNTIYFGEGSWLTVV.

A single count supports this clone. The V call is TRBV2, the J call TRBJ2-3; D ambiguous. Germline V CDR1 and CDR2: SNHLY, FYNNEI. The CDR3 is 14 residues long. V lost 3 bases and J lost 0, with 7 bases in between. The CDR3 loop is CASSDDSSTDTQYF. The CDR3 nucleotides are TGTGCCAGCAGTGACGATTCTAGCACAGATACGCAGTATTTT.

As regards this clone: Relative to the germline gene, one junction end is altered; a read error may explain this. Other DNA sequences in the sample encode the same CDR3. The chain carries TRBV5-1 and TRBJ1-1; D is unclear. From germline, CDR1 is SGHRS and CDR2 YFSETQ. The length of the CDR3 is 15 residues. The chain's CDR3 is CASSSERQRGVEAFF. As DNA, the CDR3 is TGTGCCAGCAGCTCGGAACGCCAACGAGGAGTTGAAGCTTTCTTT.

J is TRBJ2-7 and V is TRBV5-1; D is unresolved. CDR1 and CDR2 (germline): SGHRS, YFSETQ. CDR3 size: 12 residues. Trimming cost V 3 bases and J 3 bases, with 7 bases left between them. The CDR3 region is CASSSSDYEQYF. CDR3 bases: TGCGCCAGCAGCTCCTCTGACTACGAGCAGTACTTC.

In its sample, this clone was seen a few times. V usage is TRBV5-1 and J usage is TRBJ2-3; TRBD2 matches 10 bases. The J segment lost 1 base and the V segment lost 0 bases, leaving 2 bases of the junction unmatched. CDR1 and CDR2 (germline): SGHRS, YFSETQ. CDR3 length: 16 residues. CDR3 amino acids: CASSLALAGGTDTQYF. For the CDR3, the DNA is TGCGCCAGCAGCTTGGCCCTAGCGGGAGGCACAGATACGCAGTATTTT.